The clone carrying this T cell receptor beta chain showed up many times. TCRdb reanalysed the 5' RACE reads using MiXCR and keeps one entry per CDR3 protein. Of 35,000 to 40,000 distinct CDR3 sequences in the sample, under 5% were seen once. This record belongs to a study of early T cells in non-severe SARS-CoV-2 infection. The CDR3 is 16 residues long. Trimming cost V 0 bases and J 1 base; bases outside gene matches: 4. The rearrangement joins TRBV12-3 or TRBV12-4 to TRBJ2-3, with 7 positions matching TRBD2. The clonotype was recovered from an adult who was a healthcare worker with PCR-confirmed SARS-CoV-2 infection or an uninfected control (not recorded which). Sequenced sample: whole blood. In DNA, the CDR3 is TGTGCCAGCAGTTTAGCGGGTGCGGGGGGCACAGATACGCAGTATTTT. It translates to CASSLAGAGGTDTQYF.